One sample yielded the 23 T cell receptor beta chains listed below, sequenced in a study of graft-versus-host responses after intestinal transplantation. Generated by immunoSEQ multiplex PCR, the TCRdb table keeps only in-frame clones and is missing some. The repertoire consists of more than 95,000 clones, with less than 95% occurring once and the leading ten covering around 0.2%. Their specific antigens are unknown. The material sequenced was unstimulated CD4+ T cells sorted from spleen or lymph node cells, taken before intestinal transplant. These TCRs come from a human donor who received an intestinal transplant.

DNA for the CDR3: TGTGCCAGTAGGGGCCCGGGACAGGGAGACTATGGCTACACCTTC. Translating gives CASRGPGQGDYGYTF. V gene TRBV19 combines with J gene TRBJ1-2, with TRBD1 matching 9 bases. The CDR3 covers 15 residues. The germline V gene has CDR1 LNHDA and CDR2 SQIVND (reference sequence). V shed 6 bases and J 3 bases; nucleotides not matched to a gene: 8.

The V gene is TRBV1, the J gene TRBJ2-1; whether TRBD2, the table's D call, matches the DNA was not checked. TRBV1 is recorded as a pseudogene. The CDR3 has 19 residues. CDR3 in amino acids: CTSSQVFGTSGGRYNEQFF. CDR3 DNA: TGCACCAGCAGCCAAGTCTTTGGGACTAGCGGGGGGAGGTACAATGAGCAGTTCTTC.

The J gene is TRBJ2-1, the V gene TRBV5-1, with 9 bases fitting TRBD2. V dropped 4 bases and J dropped 5; count of bases not matched to a gene: 7. Germline loops: CDR1 SGHRS, CDR2 YFSETQ. The CDR3 consists of 15 residues. This CDR3 reads CASSITSGLDNEQFF. DNA of the CDR3: TGCGCCAGCAGCATTACTAGCGGGCTTGACAATGAGCAGTTCTTC.

The chain is built from TRBV27 and TRBJ2-2, with a weak D call TRBD2 (6 bases). Germline-derived CDR1 and CDR2 are MNHEY and SMNVEV (reference sequence). V lost 7 bases and J 7 bases, leaving 22 bases between the germline ends. The CDR3 spans 16 residues. The CDR3 region is CASTTGGGWGDGELFF. The CDR3 DNA reads as TGTGCCAGCACCACTGGGGGAGGATGGGGCGACGGGGAGCTGTTTTTT.

The chain carries TRBV30 and TRBJ2-5; a possible D gene is TRBD2 (5 bases). The J call may be in error: the DNA end matches TRBJ2-7 better. This CDR3 region has 13 residues. CDR1 and CDR2 (germline): GTSNPN, SVGIG (reference sequence). As DNA, the CDR3 is TGTGCCTGGAGTGGAGGGCTCGAGTACGAGCAGTACTTC. Encoded protein: CAWSGGLEYEQYF.

The chain couples TRBV5-4 to TRBJ2-1; D is perhaps TRBD1 (6 bases). CDR3 length: 14 amino acids. Trimming shortened V by 1 base and J by 8 bases, and 13 bases separated the two germline ends. CDR1 is SGHNT, CDR2 YYREEE, per germline (reference sequence). The CDR3 reads CASSLPNRVYEQFF. Here the CDR3 DNA reads TGTGCCAGCAGCTTGCCTAACAGGGTCTATGAGCAGTTCTTC.

This rearrangement joins TRBV9 to TRBJ2-5; 10 nucleotides align to TRBD1. Germline V CDR1 and CDR2: SGDLS, YYNGEE. After removal of 4 bases from V and 3 bases from J, the junction contained 6 bases not matched to a gene. This CDR3 has 15 residues. Here the CDR3 reads CASSPRDRGEETQYF. CDR3 in DNA: TGTGCCAGCAGCCCGAGGGACAGGGGAGAAGAGACCCAGTACTTC. The full variable domain, completed using reference TRBV9 and TRBJ2-5, is DSGVTQTPKHLITATGQRVTLRCSPRSGDLSVYWYQQSLDQGLQFLIQYYNGEERAKGNILERFSAQQFPDLHSELNLSSLELGDSALYFCASSPRDRGEETQYFGPGTRLLVL.

This chain uses TRBV7-2 with TRBJ1-3; D is undetermined. V lost 1 base and J lost 2, with 6 bases in between. CDR3 length equals 14 residues. The V gene's germline CDR1 is SGHTA and CDR2 FQGNSA. CDR3 in DNA: TGTGCCAGCAGCTTAGGGTCAGCTGGAAACACCATATATTTT. The encoded protein is CASSLGSAGNTIYF.

The V and J genes are TRBV18 and TRBJ2-3; 7 bases line up with TRBD2. Germline loops: CDR1 KGHSH, CDR2 LQKENI. J was trimmed by 2 bases and V by 3 bases; bases with no gene match: 2. This CDR3 is built from 14 residues. The CDR3 sequence: CASSPTSHTDTQYF. DNA for the CDR3: TGTGCCAGCTCACCGACTAGCCACACAGATACGCAGTATTTT.

The chain employs TRBV5-4 and TRBJ2-1; 7 bases align to TRBD2. J lost 13 bases, V lost 4 bases, and 8 bases had no gene match. Germline CDR1 SGHNT, CDR2 YYREEE (reference sequence). The CDR3 sequence is 12 residues long. This CDR3 reads CASSLPGTTQFF. The CDR3 nucleotides are TGTGCCAGCAGCCTACCCGGGACTACCCAGTTCTTC. The full variable domain, in which reference TRBV5-4 and TRBJ2-1 provide the parts outside the CDR3, is ETGVTQSPTHLIKTRGQQVTLRCSSQSGHNTVSWYQQALGQGPQFIFQYYREEENGRGNFPPRFSGLQFPNYSSELNVNALELDDSALYLCASSLPGTTQFFGPGTRLTVL.

The chain combines TRBV19 with TRBJ2-2, with 9 bases that match TRBD1. Germline CDR1 and CDR2: LNHDA and SQIVND (reference sequence). The CDR3 extends over 14 amino acids. The ends lost 9 bases at V and 5 bases at J; junction bases unmatched: 7. CDR3 amino acids: CASLDRGKTGELFF. The CDR3 region has the DNA TGTGCCAGCCTGGACAGGGGAAAAACCGGGGAGCTGTTTTTT.

The chain combines TRBV5-1 with TRBJ2-2; 8 bases are a match to TRBD1. CDR3 length equals 18 residues. With V trimmed by 1 base and J by 5 bases, 13 bases remained unmatched. The V gene's germline CDR1 is SGHRS and CDR2 YFSETQ. The CDR3 sequence is CASSLTPVGQGGTGELFF. CDR3 nucleotides: TGCGCCAGCAGCTTGACCCCCGTTGGACAGGGTGGAACCGGGGAGCTGTTTTTT.

The CDR3 DNA is TGCGCCAGCAGTGACTTTAATAGCGGCACCTACAATGAGCAGTTCTTC. It codes for CASSDFNSGTYNEQFF. The rearrangement joins TRBV10-2 to TRBJ2-1, with D tentatively TRBD2 (6 bases). Germline CDR1 and CDR2: WSHSY and SAAADI. V lost 3 bases and J 2 bases, leaving 14 bases between the germline ends. The CDR3 covers 16 residues.

The rearrangement uses TRBV11-2 and TRBJ2-7, with a weak D call TRBD2 (5 bases). Germline CDR1 reads SGHAT; CDR2 reads FQNNGV. V lost 0 bases to trimming and J lost 5 bases, with 14 bases between them. The CDR3 extends over 15 amino acids. CDR3 sequence (DNA): TGTGCCAGCAGCTTAGATCACCGCCTCGGGGACGAGCAGTACTTC. Encoded protein: CASSLDHRLGDEQYF.

This clone was seen a single time. This rearrangement joins TRBV30 to TRBJ2-5; 7 bases line up with TRBD1. Germline V gives CDR1 GTSNPN, CDR2 SVGIG (reference sequence). The V segment lost 0 bases and the J segment 10 bases; nucleotides outside the gene matches: 11. The CDR3 contains 14 residues. The CDR3 DNA follows: TGTGCCTGGAGTGTAATTACAGGGGCTGCGTTCCAGTACTTC. Encoded protein: CAWSVITGAAFQYF.

V is TRBV5-4 and J is TRBJ1-3; D may be TRBD1 (5 bases). Germline assignment: CDR1 SGHNT and CDR2 YYREEE (reference sequence). V lost 0 bases and J 2 bases, leaving 12 bases between the germline ends. There are 16 residues in the CDR3. CDR3 protein: CASSLVGSGTGNTIYF. Written as DNA, the CDR3 is TGTGCCAGCAGCTTGGTGGGTTCAGGGACTGGAAACACCATATATTTT.

This chain joins TRBV18 and TRBJ2-5; unclear D gene. Germline V lookup: CDR1 KGHSH, CDR2 LQKENI. The CDR3 covers 12 residues. Trimming removed 4 bases from V and 0 bases from J, with 3 bases in between. The CDR3 region is CASSHYQETQYF. Written as DNA, the CDR3 is TGTGCCAGCTCACACTACCAAGAGACCCAGTACTTC.

This clone was detected a few times. The genes are TRBV28 and TRBJ2-7; D possibly corresponds to TRBD2 (6 bases). The CDR3 runs 14 residues. Deletions cut 1 base from V and 2 bases from J, with 9 bases between. Per the germline V gene, CDR1 is MDHEN and CDR2 is SYDVKM. The DNA of the CDR3 is TGTGCCAGCAGTTTATACGGCGGGACCTACGAGCAGTACTTC. Its protein product is CASSLYGGTYEQYF.

The V gene is TRBV7-2, the J gene TRBJ2-3; 7 positions agree with TRBD2. The CDR3 has 18 residues. The germline V gene has CDR1 SGHTA and CDR2 FQGNSA. The V gene end was trimmed by 8 bases and the J gene end by 1 base; junction bases not matched to a gene: 18. CDR3 amino acids: CASLGGSGRGRGTDTQYF. CDR3 DNA sequence: TGTGCCAGCTTGGGGGGTAGCGGGCGAGGGAGAGGCACAGATACGCAGTATTTT.

This clone was detected only once. The chain combines TRBV11-2 with TRBJ2-3, with 8 bases aligning to TRBD1. This CDR3 has 16 amino acids. CDR1 is SGHAT and CDR2 is FQNNGV in the germline V gene. V dropped 5 bases and J dropped 0; count of bases not matched to a gene: 7. The CDR3 sequence is CASSPLGTGSTDTQYF. CDR3 sequence (DNA): TGTGCCAGCAGCCCTCTCGGGACAGGCAGCACAGATACGCAGTATTTT. Full variable domain (remainder filled in from reference TRBV11-2 and TRBJ2-3): EAGVAQSPRYKIIEKRQSVAFWCNPISGHATLYWYQQILGQGPKLLIQFQNNGVVDDSQLPKDRFSAERLKGVDSTLKIQPAKLEDSAVYLCASSPLGTGSTDTQYFGPGTRLTVL.

The rearrangement joins TRBV4-1 to TRBJ1-5, with a tentative D call TRBD1 (5 bases). Deletions cut 4 bases from V and 1 base from J, with 17 bases between. Germline V CDR1 and CDR2: MGHRA, YSYEKL. This CDR3 comprises 17 residues. CDR3 loop: CASSRVDSPGSNQPQHF. The CDR3 DNA reads as TGCGCCAGCAGCCGTGTCGACAGCCCCGGGAGCAATCAGCCCCAGCATTTT.

The chain employs TRBV10-2 and TRBJ2-5; 7 bases align to TRBD2. The CDR3 runs to 13 residues. V lost 7 bases and J lost 2; bases outside the gene matches: 4. Germline CDR1 is WSHSY and CDR2 is SAAADI. The CDR3 loop reads CASMASGQETQYF. The CDR3 nucleotides read TGCGCCAGCATGGCTAGCGGACAAGAGACCCAGTACTTC.

This clone has just one count. The chain's CDR3 is CASSLGGAARDRRYEQYF. The CDR3 region has the DNA TGCGCCAGCAGCTTGGGGGGGGCTGCAAGGGACAGGAGGTACGAGCAGTACTTC. This chain links TRBV5-1 with TRBJ2-5; 8 nucleotides line up with TRBD1. Gene TRBJ2-7 matches the end of the DNA better, so the J call may be wrong. Germline V gene sequence: CDR1 SGHRS, CDR2 YFSETQ. The CDR3 loop spans 18 amino acids.